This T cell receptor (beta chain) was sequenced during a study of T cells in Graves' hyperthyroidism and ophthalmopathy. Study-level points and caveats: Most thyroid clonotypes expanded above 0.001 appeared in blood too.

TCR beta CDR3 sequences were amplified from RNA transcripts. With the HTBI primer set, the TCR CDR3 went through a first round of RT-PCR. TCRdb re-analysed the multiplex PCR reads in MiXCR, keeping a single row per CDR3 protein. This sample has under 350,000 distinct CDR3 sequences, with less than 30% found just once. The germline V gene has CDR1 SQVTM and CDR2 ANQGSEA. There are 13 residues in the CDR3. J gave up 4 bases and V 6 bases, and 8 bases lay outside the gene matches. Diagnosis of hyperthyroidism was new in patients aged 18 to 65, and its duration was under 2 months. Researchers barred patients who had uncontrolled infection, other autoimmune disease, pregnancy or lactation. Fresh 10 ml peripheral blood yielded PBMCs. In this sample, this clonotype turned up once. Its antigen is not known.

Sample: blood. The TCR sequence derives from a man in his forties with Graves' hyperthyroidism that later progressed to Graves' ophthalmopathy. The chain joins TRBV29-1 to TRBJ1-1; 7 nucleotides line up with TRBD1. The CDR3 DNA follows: TGCAGCGTGAACAGGGGTAGGGGCACTGAAGCTTTCTTT. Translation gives CSVNRGRGTEAFF.